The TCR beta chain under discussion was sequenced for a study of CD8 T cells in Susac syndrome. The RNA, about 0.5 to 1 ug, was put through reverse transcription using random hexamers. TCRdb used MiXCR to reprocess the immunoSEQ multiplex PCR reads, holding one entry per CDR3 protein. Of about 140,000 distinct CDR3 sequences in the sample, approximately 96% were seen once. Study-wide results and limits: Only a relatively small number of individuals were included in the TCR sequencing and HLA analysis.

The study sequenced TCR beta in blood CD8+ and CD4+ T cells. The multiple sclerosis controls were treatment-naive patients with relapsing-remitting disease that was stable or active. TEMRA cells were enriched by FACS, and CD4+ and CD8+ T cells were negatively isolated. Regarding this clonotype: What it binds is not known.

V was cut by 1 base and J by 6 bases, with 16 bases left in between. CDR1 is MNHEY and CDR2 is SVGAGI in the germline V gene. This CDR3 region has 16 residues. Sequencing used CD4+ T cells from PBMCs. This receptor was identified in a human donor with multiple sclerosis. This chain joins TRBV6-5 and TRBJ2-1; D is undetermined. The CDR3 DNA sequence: TGTGCCAGCAGTTACTTGGACCCCCGCGGAGTCAATGAGCAGTTCTTC. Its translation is CASSYLDPRGVNEQFF.